These 21 T cell receptor beta chains originate from one sample sequenced in a study of T-cell reconstitution after alpha-beta-depleted transplantation in children. Preparing the TCRbeta library involved the use of unique molecular identifiers. TCRdb reanalysed the PCR reads using MiXCR and keeps one entry per CDR3 protein. The sample yields some 300,000 distinct CDR3 sequences, about 9.5% seen once. Here the sequenced sample was PBMCs, taken before TCRalphabeta/CD19-depleted stem cell transplant. The receptors stem from a boy in the first two years of life with acute myeloid leukemia, due to receive a stem cell transplant.

The chain is built from TRBV5-8 and TRBJ1-2; 10 bases line up with TRBD1. The CDR3 contains 15 residues. V lost 6 bases, J lost 1 base, and 6 bases stayed unmatched. Per germline, CDR1 SGHTS and CDR2 YDEGEE. CDR3 amino acids: CASNPGQGHNYGYTF. The CDR3 coding sequence is TGTGCCAGCAACCCGGGACAGGGGCATAACTATGGCTACACCTTC.

This clonotype was observed at least ten times. V and J are TRBV24-1 and TRBJ2-3; no reliable D call. The CDR3 covers 12 residues. The germline gives CDR1 KGHDR, CDR2 SFDVKD. The V and J ends lost 4 bases and 5 bases respectively, with 6 bases between them. The CDR3 bases are TGTGCCACCAGTGACCCCGTAGATACGCAGTATTTT. It is translated as CATSDPVDTQYF.

This clonotype turned up a few times. The chain has TRBV2 and TRBJ2-5; D is possibly TRBD1 (6 bases). This CDR3 contains 16 residues. The germline V gene has CDR1 SNHLY and CDR2 FYNNEI. V was trimmed by 5 bases and J by 0 bases, leaving 16 bases between them. CDR3 sequence reads: CASSKYRARYQETQYF. In DNA, the CDR3 is TGTGCCAGCAGTAAATACAGGGCGAGGTACCAAGAGACCCAGTACTTC.

This clonotype appeared many times. The chain has TRBV7-6 and TRBJ2-7, with 12 bases identical to TRBD2. With V trimmed by 4 bases and J by 7 bases, 5 bases remained unmatched. The germline V gene encodes CDR1 SGHVS and CDR2 FNYEAQ. The CDR3 contains 14 residues. The DNA for the CDR3 is TGTGCCAGCAGCTCATTGGGGACTAGCGGGGAGCAGTACTTC. Encoded protein: CASSSLGTSGEQYF.

This clonotype was counted at least ten times. The chain recombines TRBV6-2 or TRBV6-3 with TRBJ1-5, with 7 nucleotides matching TRBD1. The germline V gene encodes CDR1 MNHEY and CDR2 SVGEGT. The CDR3 has 14 amino acids. Trimming removed 0 bases from V and 7 bases from J; junction bases left unmatched: 3. CDR3 sequence: CASSYSRGQQPQHF. The DNA of the CDR3 is TGTGCCAGCAGTTACTCGAGGGGGCAACAGCCCCAGCATTTT.

This clonotype was counted ten times or more. The chain has TRBV6-1 and TRBJ1-5, with D perhaps TRBD1 (5 bases). This CDR3 is built from 13 residues. Trimming took 5 bases from V and 5 from J, leaving 10 bases between them. The germline CDR1 and CDR2 sequences are MNHNS and SASEGT. CDR3 region: CASSLQGHQPQHF. Written as DNA, the CDR3 is TGTGCCAGCAGTCTTCAGGGTCATCAGCCCCAGCATTTT.

In its sample, this clonotype was seen many times. This chain uses TRBV29-1 with TRBJ2-5, with D tentatively TRBD1 (5 bases). CDR3 length equals 14 residues. Trimming removed 2 bases at V and 3 bases at J, with 13 bases between. In germline, CDR1 is SQVTM, CDR2 ANQGSEA. CDR3 region: CSVEQGRNEETQYF. CDR3 nucleotides: TGCAGCGTTGAACAGGGCAGGAATGAAGAGACCCAGTACTTC.

This clonotype was detected ten times or more. The rearrangement joins TRBV9 to TRBJ2-7; unclear D gene. Germline CDR1 and CDR2: SGDLS and YYNGEE. This CDR3 contains 13 residues. With 0 bases removed from V and 5 bases from J, the gap between germline ends came to 9 bases. The CDR3: CASSVAGRNEQYF. The CDR3 region has the DNA TGTGCCAGCAGCGTAGCTGGGCGGAACGAGCAGTACTTC.

The chain couples TRBV10-3 to TRBJ2-3; 9 nucleotides align to TRBD1. CDR1 and CDR2 (germline): ENHRY, SYGVKD. Losses at the gene ends were 8 bases for V and 2 bases for J; bases not matched to a gene: 5. This CDR3 contains 14 residues. In DNA form, the CDR3 reads TGTGCCATCGGGGGACAGGGCTCCACAGATACGCAGTATTTT. Translation: CAIGGQGSTDTQYF.

This clonotype has at least ten counts. The chain uses TRBV7-3 and TRBJ2-7; 8 nucleotides align to TRBD2. CDR3 length equals 14 residues. Germline assignment: CDR1 SGHTA and CDR2 FQGTGA. Trimming at V came to 5 bases and at J to 5 bases, leaving 8 bases not matched to a gene. CDR3 loop: CASSLSGSGDEQYF. Written as DNA, the CDR3 is TGTGCCAGCAGCCTAAGCGGGAGTGGCGACGAGCAGTACTTC.

This clonotype was seen repeatedly, ten times or more. J is TRBJ2-6 and V is TRBV11-2; D not certain. CDR1 is SGHAT, CDR2 FQNNGV, per germline. V was shortened by 4 bases and J by 3 bases, with 13 bases between the two germline ends. The CDR3 is 16 residues long. The CDR3 nucleotides are TGTGCCAGCAGCTCCTACCCGAACGGTGGGGCCAACGTCCTGACTTTC. Translating it yields CASSSYPNGGANVLTF.

This clonotype was observed a few times. The chain links TRBV4-1 to TRBJ2-1, with D perhaps TRBD2 (6 bases). CDR1 is MGHRA and CDR2 is YSYEKL in the germline V gene. The CDR3 extends over 17 amino acids. Trimming shortened V by 4 bases and J by 0 bases, and 16 bases separated the two germline ends. CDR3 amino acids: CASSPRRLAHSYNEQFF. In DNA form, the CDR3 reads TGCGCCAGCAGCCCCCGGAGGCTAGCGCACTCCTACAATGAGCAGTTCTTC.

This clonotype appeared a few times. The chain carries TRBV4-1 and TRBJ1-2; D not resolved. From germline, CDR1 is MGHRA and CDR2 YSYEKL. The CDR3 is made up of 13 amino acids. The germline V and J ends were trimmed by 0 bases and 8 bases, with 10 bases remaining between them. CDR3 protein: CASSQDRGRGYTF. The CDR3 DNA sequence: TGCGCCAGCAGCCAAGATCGTGGGAGGGGCTACACCTTC.

This chain links TRBV13 with TRBJ1-2; D call uncertain. The CDR3 contains 14 residues. Germline V gene data show CDR1 as PRHDT and CDR2 as FYEKMQ (reference sequence). Trimming cost V 4 bases and J 8 bases, with 17 bases left between them. The CDR3 reads CASSSDLLSGGYTF. The CDR3 DNA is TGTGCCAGCAGCTCTGATCTCTTATCCGGGGGCTACACCTTC.

This clonotype was seen ten or more times. The rearrangement links TRBV4-3 to TRBJ2-3; D unresolved. The germline gives CDR1 LGHNA, CDR2 YSLEER. The CDR3 runs 15 residues. Trimming stripped 1 base from V and 2 bases from J, with 10 bases between. The CDR3, as DNA: TGCGCCAGCAGCCAAGTTGGGTATTTCACAGATACGCAGTATTTT. Its translation is CASSQVGYFTDTQYF.

There are many counts of this clonotype. In DNA form, the CDR3 reads TGCAGCGTACAACGGACAGGGGTGGCAGATACGCAGTATTTT. Protein product: CSVQRTGVADTQYF. The chain has TRBV29-1 and TRBJ2-3; 9 bases agree with TRBD1. The germline V gene encodes CDR1 SQVTM and CDR2 ANQGSEA. Losses at the gene ends were 6 bases for V and 4 bases for J; bases not matched to a gene: 8. This CDR3 contains 14 residues.

The rearrangement uses TRBV23-1 and TRBJ2-7; 9 bases align to TRBD1. TRBV23-1 qualifies as an ORF whose function is uncertain. With V trimmed by 2 bases and J by 2 bases, 10 bases remained unmatched. The CDR3 is made up of 17 amino acids. Here the CDR3 reads CASSQPPGQGRTYEQYF. The CDR3 DNA follows: TGCGCCAGCAGTCAACCGCCGGGACAGGGAAGAACCTACGAGCAGTACTTC.

This clonotype occurred many times. The chain uses TRBV5-1 and TRBJ2-2; 9 nucleotides agree with TRBD2. The trim removed 4 bases at V and 6 bases at J, leaving 7 bases unmatched. The CDR3 is 15 residues long. CDR1 SGHRS and CDR2 YFSETQ come from the germline V gene. CDR3 amino acids: CASSRLAGTSGELFF. DNA for the CDR3: TGCGCCAGCAGCAGGCTAGCGGGGACTTCCGGGGAGCTGTTTTTT. Complete variable domain (other parts from reference TRBV5-1 and TRBJ2-2): KAGVTQTPRYLIKTRGQQVTLSCSPISGHRSVSWYQQTPGQGLQFLFEYFSETQRNKGNFPGRFSGRQFSNSRSEMNVSTLELGDSALYLCASSRLAGTSGELFFGEGSRLTVL.

In this sample, this clonotype turned up many times. The chain joins TRBV6-1 to TRBJ2-6; 11 nucleotides match TRBD1. CDR1 is MNHNS, CDR2 SASEGT, per germline. V was clipped by 5 bases and J by 2 bases; unmatched bases: 2. This CDR3 comprises 16 residues. CDR3 region: CASSRDRGAGANVLTF. The CDR3 nucleotides are TGTGCCAGCAGTAGGGACAGGGGGGCTGGGGCCAACGTCCTGACTTTC.

This clonotype occurred many times. The chain employs TRBV18 and TRBJ1-2, with a weak D call TRBD1 (6 bases). Germline lookup yields CDR1 KGHSH and CDR2 LQKENI. V dropped 3 bases and J dropped 4 bases, with 12 bases sitting between them. This CDR3 is 14 amino acids long. CDR3 nucleotides: TGTGCCAGCTCACCGCCCCGGACAGCCTATGGCTACACCTTC. Protein: CASSPPRTAYGYTF.

This chain uses TRBV6-5 with TRBJ2-7; 10 positions match TRBD1. CDR1 and CDR2 from the germline V gene are MNHEY and SVGAGI. V dropped 2 bases and J dropped 6; count of bases not matched to a gene: 4. This CDR3 spans 14 amino acids. DNA for the CDR3: TGTGCCAGCAGTTACGGGGGGACAGGGGCCGAGCAGTACTTC. It translates to CASSYGGTGAEQYF.